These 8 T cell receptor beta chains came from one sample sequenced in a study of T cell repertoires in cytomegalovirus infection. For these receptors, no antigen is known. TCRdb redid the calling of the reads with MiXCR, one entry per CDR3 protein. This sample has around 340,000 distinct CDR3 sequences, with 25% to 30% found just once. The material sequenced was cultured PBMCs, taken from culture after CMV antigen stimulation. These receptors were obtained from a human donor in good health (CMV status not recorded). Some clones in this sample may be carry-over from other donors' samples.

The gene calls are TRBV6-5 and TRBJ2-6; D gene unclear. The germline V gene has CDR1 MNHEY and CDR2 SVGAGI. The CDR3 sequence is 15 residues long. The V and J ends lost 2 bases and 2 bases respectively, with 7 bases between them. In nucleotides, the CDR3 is TGTGCCAGCAGTTACCTCACGGCTGGGGCCAACGTCCTGACTTTC. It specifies CASSYLTAGANVLTF.

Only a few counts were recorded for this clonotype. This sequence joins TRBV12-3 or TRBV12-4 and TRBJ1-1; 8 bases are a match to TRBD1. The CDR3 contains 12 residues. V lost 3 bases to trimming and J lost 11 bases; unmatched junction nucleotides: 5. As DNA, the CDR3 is TGTGCCAGCAGTTTCAGGGGGCGATTGGCTTTCTTT. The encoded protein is CASSFRGRLAFF.

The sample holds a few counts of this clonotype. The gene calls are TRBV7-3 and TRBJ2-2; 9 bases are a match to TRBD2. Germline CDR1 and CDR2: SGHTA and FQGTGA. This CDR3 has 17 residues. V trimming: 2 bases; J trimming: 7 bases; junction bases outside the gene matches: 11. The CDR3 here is CASSLQAGGRSSGELFF. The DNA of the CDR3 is TGTGCCAGCAGCTTACAGGCGGGGGGGCGAAGCAGCGGGGAGCTGTTTTTT.

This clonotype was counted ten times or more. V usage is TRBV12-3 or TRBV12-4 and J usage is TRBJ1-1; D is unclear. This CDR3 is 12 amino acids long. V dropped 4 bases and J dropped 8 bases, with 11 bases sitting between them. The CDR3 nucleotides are TGTGCCAGCAGTTCCCGGACCACCGAAGCTTTCTTT. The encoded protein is CASSSRTTEAFF.

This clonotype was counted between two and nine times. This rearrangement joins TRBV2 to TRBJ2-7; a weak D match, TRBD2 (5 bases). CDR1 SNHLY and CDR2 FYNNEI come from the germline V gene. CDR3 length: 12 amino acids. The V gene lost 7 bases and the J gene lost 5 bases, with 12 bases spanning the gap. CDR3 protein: CASTQTGNEQYF. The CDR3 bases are TGTGCCAGCACCCAGACCGGGAACGAGCAGTACTTC.

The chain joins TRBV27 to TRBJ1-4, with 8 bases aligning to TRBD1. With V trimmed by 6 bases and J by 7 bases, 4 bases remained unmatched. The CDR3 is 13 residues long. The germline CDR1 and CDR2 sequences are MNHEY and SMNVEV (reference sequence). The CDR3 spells CASRAGTGEKLFF. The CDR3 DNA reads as TGTGCCAGCAGAGCCGGGACAGGTGAAAAACTGTTTTTT.

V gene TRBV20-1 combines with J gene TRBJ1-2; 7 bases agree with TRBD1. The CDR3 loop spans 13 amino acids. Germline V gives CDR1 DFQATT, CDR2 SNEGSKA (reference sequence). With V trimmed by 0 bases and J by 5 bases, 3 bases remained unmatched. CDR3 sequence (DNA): TGCAGTGCTAGAGAACCAGGGGGTTATGGCTACACCTTC. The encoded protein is CSAREPGGYGYTF.

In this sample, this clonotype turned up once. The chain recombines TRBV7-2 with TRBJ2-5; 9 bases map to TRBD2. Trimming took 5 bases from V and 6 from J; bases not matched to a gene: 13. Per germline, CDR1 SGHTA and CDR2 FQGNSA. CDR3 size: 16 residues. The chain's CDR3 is CASSPSLAGGQKTQYF. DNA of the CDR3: TGTGCCAGCAGCCCTTCGTTGGCGGGAGGGCAAAAGACCCAGTACTTC.